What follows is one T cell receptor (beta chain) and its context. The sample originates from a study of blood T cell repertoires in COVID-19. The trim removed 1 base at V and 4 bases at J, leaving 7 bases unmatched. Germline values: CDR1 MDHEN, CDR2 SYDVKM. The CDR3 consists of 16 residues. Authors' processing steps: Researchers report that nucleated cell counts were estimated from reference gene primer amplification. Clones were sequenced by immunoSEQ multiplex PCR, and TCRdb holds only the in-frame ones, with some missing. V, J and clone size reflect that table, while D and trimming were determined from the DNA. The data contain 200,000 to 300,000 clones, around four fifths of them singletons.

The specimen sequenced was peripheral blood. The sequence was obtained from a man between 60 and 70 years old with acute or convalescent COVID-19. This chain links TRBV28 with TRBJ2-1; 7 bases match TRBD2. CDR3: CASSLYASGPYNEQFF. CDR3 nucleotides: TGTGCCAGCAGTTTATACGCTAGCGGACCATACAATGAGCAGTTCTTC.